This TCR beta chain stems from a study of T cells after yellow fever vaccination (dated by TCRdb to the late 2010s). Study-level background: The SMART-Seq v4 Ultra Low Input RNA kit was used to prepare libraries from fractions with low cell numbers. Two healthy male donors made up the cohort, one aged 18 to 29 years and the other aged 30 to 40 years. Blood samples were taken at several timepoints before and after primary and secondary immunization, and bulk PBMC replicates and cell subsets were isolated. To track T-cell clones before and after primary and booster YFV17D yellow fever vaccination, bulk TCR alpha and beta repertoires were sequenced longitudinally.

The treatment or condition label on this specimen signifies: live attenuated yellow fever vaccine strain. PBMCs were isolated from peripheral blood using a standard Ficoll-Paque protocol. CD4 and CD8 T-cell fractions were isolated with Dynabeads CD4 and CD8 positive selection kits. RNA was extracted with TriZol from bulk PBMCs, CD4 and CD8 fractions, and dextramer-positive and dextramer-negative fractions. TCRdb names Illumina NovaSeq 6000 as the instrument used. TCR cDNA was made using 5'RACE template switching, a step that added a universal primer site and unique molecular identifiers. cDNA synthesis was primed from both the TCR alpha and TCR beta constant segments. Libraries were amplified in two PCR steps, with sample barcodes and sequencing adapters added in the second step. Sequencing of libraries was done on Illumina HiSeq 2500 (2x100 bp) or NovaSeq (2x150 bp). On the authors' methods: MIGEC was used to demultiplex reads and collapse the reads into UMI consensus sequences, and MiXCR was used for V(D)J alignment. Using edgeR on replicate PBMC samples, clonotypes were called vaccine-responding if FDR was below 0.01 and the log2 fold change was above 5 up to day 15. Each bulk clonotype was labeled CD4 or CD8 based on which sequenced repertoire, CD4 or CD8, contained the clonotype at higher abundance. The public reads were quality trimmed at Q25 with fastp and then assembled into clones with MiXCR by TCRdb, keeping productive beta chains. Rows are combined by CDR3 protein, so each entry shows the most common genes and DNA. These V and J calls rely on TCRdb rather than the paper's analysis. The sample table shows some 300,000 distinct CDR3 sequences, and roughly 9% are seen once. The leading ten clones occupy 3% to 4% of the sample.

V gives up 5 bases and J gives up 8 bases, and the segment between their germline ends measures 8 bases. Taken from the germline V gene, the CDR1 and CDR2 loops are KGHDR and SFDVKD. The CDR3 has 11 amino acids, counting the end cysteine and phenylalanine. Solely the CDR3 DNA is kept, with 33 bases framed from the first base. General findings and caveats noted by the study authors: Because only a couple of donors were included in the study, the extent to which the findings can be generalized is limited. Compared with the primary T-cell response, the secondary T-cell response was faster but weaker, reaching its peak on day 5 rather than on day 15. Computational filtering was required because FACS-sorted repertoires could contain abundant contaminating clonotypes from the bulk population. A small fraction of clonotypes appeared in both the CD4 and CD8 compartments, likely as a result of convergent recombination. Most clones expanded after primary vaccination were re-detected after the booster (about 96% of CD4 and around nine tenths of CD8), suggesting broad memory maintenance.

Remarks on this clonotype: What this receptor recognizes is not known. The sample holds no much larger clone one base away, and base qualities are not on file.

The chain is assembled from TRBV24-1 and TRBJ1-1; no D gene call is confident. This clonotype was sampled from a man between 18 and 29 years old who received the YFV17D yellow fever vaccine. The sample in question was CD4+ T cells sorted from PBMCs, obtained 5 days after the yellow fever booster vaccination. The CDR3 corresponds to CATSAGEEAFF. The bases are TGTGCCACCAGTGCCGGAGAGGAAGCTTTCTTT.